The 13 T cell receptor beta chains listed next were all sequenced from one sample in a study of blood T cells in healthy people across ages. The use of a sample-barcoded 5' primer and a J-beta primer mix characterized a second PCR of about 6 to 12 cycles. TCRdb ran MiXCR on the 5' RACE reads and lists one entry per CDR3 protein. The repertoire holds about 1.7 million distinct CDR3 sequences, approximately 30% seen once, with approximately 7.7% in the top ten. Input material: blood. These receptors all stem from a woman between 25 and 40 years old in good health.

This clonotype was detected ten times or more. This chain connects TRBV9 to TRBJ2-7; the D is unclear. CDR1 and CDR2 (germline): SGDLS, YYNGEE. The V gene lost 4 bases and the J gene lost 2 bases, with 16 bases spanning the gap. This CDR3 is 15 amino acids long. Written as DNA, the CDR3 is TGTGCCAGCAGCACAGACCCACTTTCCCCCTACGAGCAGTACTTC. Its translation: CASSTDPLSPYEQYF.

This chain links TRBV11-2 with TRBJ1-4; D not resolved. The V and J ends lost 8 bases and 7 bases respectively, with 14 bases between them. Per germline, CDR1 SGHAT and CDR2 FQNNGV. This CDR3 is built from 13 residues. The CDR3 reads CASGSSGVEKLFF. DNA for the CDR3: TGTGCCAGCGGTTCTTCCGGGGTTGAAAAACTGTTTTTT.

Many counts were recorded for this clonotype. The chain combines TRBV27 with TRBJ2-1; D is tentatively TRBD1 or TRBD2 (5 bases each). V was cut by 7 bases and J by 2 bases, with 12 bases left in between. Germline CDR1 MNHEY, CDR2 SMNVEV (reference sequence). This CDR3 has 14 residues. The CDR3 loop is CASTGTTPYNEQFF. CDR3 DNA sequence: TGTGCCAGCACCGGGACGACCCCCTACAATGAGCAGTTCTTC.

This clonotype has ten or more counts. The J gene is TRBJ2-4, the V gene TRBV12-3 or TRBV12-4; the D is unclear. V lost 5 bases and J 3 bases, leaving 11 bases between the germline ends. The CDR3 covers 14 residues. CDR3 bases: TGTGCCAGCAGTGCTGGGAAAGGCAAAAACATTCAGTACTTC. Residues: CASSAGKGKNIQYF.

This clonotype was seen repeatedly, ten times or more. The chain carries TRBV12-5 and TRBJ2-7, with a tentative D call TRBD1 (6 bases). V lost 7 bases and J lost 4, with 11 bases in between. Germline CDR1 and CDR2: LGHNT and FRNRAP. The CDR3 spans 12 residues. In DNA form, the CDR3 reads TGTGCTAGTGCCCTCGACAGGTACGAGCAGTACTTC. This encodes CASALDRYEQYF.

This clonotype was counted only a few times. The chain has TRBV12-3 or TRBV12-4 and TRBJ2-3; D gene uncertain. V was trimmed by 7 bases and J by 2 bases, leaving 7 bases between them. There are 12 residues in the CDR3. The CDR3 protein is CASTLYTDTQYF. Here the CDR3 DNA reads TGTGCCAGCACCCTCTACACAGATACGCAGTATTTT.

The gene calls are TRBV5-5 and TRBJ1-1; 9 nucleotides match TRBD1. This CDR3 region has 15 residues. V trimming: 4 bases; J trimming: 0 bases; junction bases outside the gene matches: 4. Germline loops: CDR1 SGHKS, CDR2 YYEKEE (reference sequence). The CDR3 sequence: CASSRGQGMNTEAFF. DNA for the CDR3: TGTGCCAGCAGCCGCGGACAGGGGATGAACACTGAAGCTTTCTTT.

The J gene is TRBJ1-2, the V gene TRBV29-1; perhaps TRBD1 as D (6 bases). The CDR3 contains 13 residues. Germline V gene data show CDR1 as SQVTM and CDR2 as ANQGSEA. Deletions cut 2 bases from V and 6 bases from J, with 13 bases between. CDR3 protein: CSVELAGVDGYTF. The CDR3 DNA sequence: TGCAGCGTTGAATTGGCAGGGGTTGATGGCTACACCTTC.

This clonotype came up a few times. V is TRBV5-1 and J is TRBJ1-2, with D unclear. CDR1 and CDR2 from the germline V gene are SGHRS and YFSETQ. With 6 bases removed from V and 5 bases from J, the gap between germline ends came to 23 bases. The CDR3 contains 16 residues. CDR3 amino acids: CASTPQPGRAPYGYTF. The CDR3 bases are TGCGCCAGCACCCCACAACCTGGACGGGCGCCTTATGGCTACACCTTC.

V usage is TRBV18 and J usage is TRBJ1-1; no definite D call. CDR1 and CDR2 (germline): KGHSH, LQKENI. V was cut by 2 bases and J by 1 base, with 14 bases left in between. This CDR3 contains 16 residues. The CDR3 sequence: CASSPYEGQGNTEAFF. DNA of the CDR3: TGTGCCAGCTCACCATACGAGGGCCAAGGGAACACTGAAGCTTTCTTT.

The rearrangement links TRBV28 to TRBJ1-5; TRBD1 agrees at 9 bases. This CDR3 contains 15 residues. Germline loops: CDR1 MDHEN, CDR2 SYDVKM. J gave up 5 bases and V 5 bases, and 7 bases lay outside the gene matches. The CDR3 nucleotides read TGTGCCAGCAGTGAGGGGACAGGGCTGTATCAGCCCCAGCATTTT. Translation: CASSEGTGLYQPQHF.

This clonotype was seen a handful of times. The CDR3 sequence is CASSQVTGTDHEQFF. The CDR3 coding sequence is TGTGCCAGCAGCCAAGTAACCGGGACGGACCATGAGCAGTTCTTC. This chain uses TRBV3-1 with TRBJ2-1, with D possibly called TRBD1 or TRBD2 (5 bases each). Germline V CDR1 and CDR2: LGHDT, YNNKEL (reference sequence). The V end lost 1 base, the J end lost 8 bases, and 15 bases lay between the germline ends. This CDR3 contains 15 residues.

The chain joins TRBV19 to TRBJ2-3; no clear D. There are 14 residues in the CDR3. V was trimmed by 0 bases and J by 6 bases, leaving 10 bases between them. Per the germline V gene, CDR1 is LNHDA and CDR2 is SQIVND (reference sequence). CDR3 residues: CASSIEWSMDTQYF. CDR3 coding DNA: TGTGCCAGTAGTATAGAATGGAGTATGGATACGCAGTATTTT.